These T cell receptor beta chains were read from a single sample in a study of beta chain features in type 1 diabetes. Clones were sequenced by immunoSEQ multiplex PCR, and TCRdb holds only the in-frame ones, with some missing. The sample has 330,000 or so clones, around 20% seen once; the top ten hold 0.044%. Source material: naive CD4+ T cells from blood. The receptors shown here come from a woman aged 18-35 years in good health. Both conserved end residues are part of each CDR3. D genes are given only for firm matches. Clone size is not always given. Where it is, it says once, few, many or a class for expanded clones.

cdr3_nt: TGTGCCAGCAGTTACGCGGATAAGCGGGAGGGCTACGAGCAGTACTTC; cdr3_aa: CASSYADKREGYEQYF; d_call: TRBD2; v_call: TRBV6-7; clone_size: .; j_call: TRBJ2-7
cdr3_nt: TGTGCCAGCACCTTGGACAGGGCCTATGGCTACACCTTC; cdr3_aa: CASTLDRAYGYTF; d_call: TRBD1; v_call: TRBV7-9; clone_size: .; j_call: TRBJ1-2
cdr3_nt: TGTGCCACCTCCGGGGAAGAGACCCAGTACTTC; cdr3_aa: CATSGEETQYF; d_call: .; v_call: TRBV19; clone_size: few; j_call: TRBJ2-5
cdr3_nt: TGCGCCAGCAGCTTGAACAGAGGGGGCACTGAAGCTTTCTTT; cdr3_aa: CASSLNRGGTEAFF; d_call: .; v_call: TRBV5-1; clone_size: few; j_call: TRBJ1-1
cdr3_nt: TGTGCTAGTGGACTCGGACAGGGAAGCTACACCTTC; cdr3_aa: CASGLGQGSYTF; d_call: TRBD1; v_call: TRBV12-5; clone_size: few; j_call: TRBJ1-2
cdr3_nt: TGTGCCTGGACTTCAGGGGGGACCCAGTACTTC; cdr3_aa: CAWTSGGTQYF; d_call: TRBD1; v_call: TRBV30; clone_size: .; j_call: TRBJ2-5
cdr3_nt: TGTGCCAGCAGCTTAATGCTAGCGGGGGACACAGATACGCAGTATTTT; cdr3_aa: CASSLMLAGDTDTQYF; d_call: TRBD2; v_call: TRBV11-2; clone_size: .; j_call: TRBJ2-3
cdr3_nt: TGTGCCAGCAGCGTAGTTGGCGGCGACGGAAGGCAGTTCTTC; cdr3_aa: CASSVVGGDGRQFF; d_call: .; v_call: TRBV9; clone_size: .; j_call: TRBJ2-1
cdr3_nt: TGTGCCAGCAGCCAAGGGAGCGGCCCCATTACCTACGAGCAGTACTTC; cdr3_aa: CASSQGSGPITYEQYF; d_call: .; v_call: TRBV4-2; clone_size: .; j_call: TRBJ2-7
cdr3_nt: TGCAGCGTTGTAAAGTACAGAGCCGATGAAAAACTGTTTTTT; cdr3_aa: CSVVKYRADEKLFF; d_call: .; v_call: TRBV29-1; clone_size: .; j_call: TRBJ1-4
cdr3_nt: TGCGCCAGCAGCCTTGGGCGACCACTAGCGAGGGAGGTGACCCAGTACTTC; cdr3_aa: CASSLGRPLAREVTQYF; d_call: TRBD2; v_call: TRBV4-1; clone_size: .; j_call: TRBJ2-5
cdr3_nt: TGTGCCATCAGTGAGTCGATTAGCGGGAGTGGTAGAGAGACCCAGTACTTC; cdr3_aa: CAISESISGSGRETQYF; d_call: TRBD2; v_call: TRBV10-3; clone_size: .; j_call: TRBJ2-5
cdr3_nt: TGTGCCACCAGCAGACCCGGGACAGGAAAGAACACTGAAGCTTTCTTT; cdr3_aa: CATSRPGTGKNTEAFF; d_call: TRBD1; v_call: TRBV15; clone_size: .; j_call: TRBJ1-1
cdr3_nt: TGTGCCAGCAGCGTAGGGGGGCTAAACAATGAGCAGTTCTTC; cdr3_aa: CASSVGGLNNEQFF; d_call: .; v_call: TRBV9; clone_size: .; j_call: TRBJ2-1
cdr3_nt: TGTGCCAGCAGGACCCGACAGCTCTATGGCTACACCTTC; cdr3_aa: CASRTRQLYGYTF; d_call: .; v_call: TRBV5-6; clone_size: .; j_call: TRBJ1-2
cdr3_nt: TGTGCCAGCAGCGTTGGGACACCTAACTACGAGCAGTACTTC; cdr3_aa: CASSVGTPNYEQYF; d_call: .; v_call: TRBV9; clone_size: few; j_call: TRBJ2-7
cdr3_nt: TGTGCCGGAAGTCAAGGAAGCCCGGGCAATGAGCAGTTCTTC; cdr3_aa: CAGSQGSPGNEQFF; d_call: .; v_call: TRBV7-2; clone_size: .; j_call: TRBJ2-1
cdr3_nt: TGTGCCTGGAGTTGGGCAGCGGACGAAAAACTGTTTTTT; cdr3_aa: CAWSWAADEKLFF; d_call: .; v_call: TRBV30; clone_size: .; j_call: TRBJ1-4
cdr3_nt: TGTGCCAGCTCACCACGTGTCGGGGTGACAGAGACCCAGTACTTC; cdr3_aa: CASSPRVGVTETQYF; d_call: .; v_call: TRBV18; clone_size: .; j_call: TRBJ2-5
cdr3_nt: TGTGCCAGCAGCTCTCTCGTTTTCTCCTACGAGCAGTACTTC; cdr3_aa: CASSSLVFSYEQYF; d_call: .; v_call: TRBV11-1; clone_size: few; j_call: TRBJ2-7
cdr3_nt: TGCAGCATACCGGGACTAGCGATGGAGACCCAGTACTTC; cdr3_aa: CSIPGLAMETQYF; d_call: TRBD2; v_call: TRBV29-1; clone_size: .; j_call: TRBJ2-5
cdr3_nt: TGTGCCAGCTCACCGATCCAGGGGTATAATGAAAAACTGTTTTTT; cdr3_aa: CASSPIQGYNEKLFF; d_call: .; v_call: TRBV18; clone_size: .; j_call: TRBJ1-4
cdr3_nt: TGCGCCAGCAGCTTTCGGACAGGGCGAGAGGCCGGGGAGCTGTTTTTT; cdr3_aa: CASSFRTGREAGELFF; d_call: TRBD1; v_call: TRBV5-1; clone_size: .; j_call: TRBJ2-2
cdr3_nt: TGTGCCAGCGCGGGACAGGGCACAGATACGCAGTATTTT; cdr3_aa: CASAGQGTDTQYF; d_call: TRBD1; v_call: TRBV2; clone_size: few; j_call: TRBJ2-3
cdr3_nt: TGTGCCAGCAGTTCGGCCGTAGCGGGGGCCTACAATGAGCAGTTCTTC; cdr3_aa: CASSSAVAGAYNEQFF; d_call: TRBD2; v_call: TRBV28; clone_size: few; j_call: TRBJ2-1
cdr3_nt: TGTGCCAGCAGCGTAGCGCCGGGCGGGGGAGAACAAGAGACCCAGTACTTC; cdr3_aa: CASSVAPGGGEQETQYF; d_call: TRBD2; v_call: TRBV9; clone_size: once; j_call: TRBJ2-5
cdr3_nt: TGCGCCAGCAGCCAGAAGCCAGGGGGCAATTCACCCCTCCACTTT; cdr3_aa: CASSQKPGGNSPLHF; d_call: TRBD1; v_call: TRBV4-1; clone_size: few; j_call: TRBJ1-6
cdr3_nt: TGTGCCAGCAGCATACAGGCTACTAACTATGGCTACACCTTC; cdr3_aa: CASSIQATNYGYTF; d_call: .; v_call: TRBV7-9; clone_size: .; j_call: TRBJ1-2
cdr3_nt: TGTGCCAGCAGCCACAGGGTTCTGGGCAATGAGCAGTTCTTC; cdr3_aa: CASSHRVLGNEQFF; d_call: .; v_call: TRBV7-8; clone_size: few; j_call: TRBJ2-1
cdr3_nt: TGTGCCTGGAGTGTGGGGGGGCATCAGCCCCAGCATTTT; cdr3_aa: CAWSVGGHQPQHF; d_call: .; v_call: TRBV30; clone_size: .; j_call: TRBJ1-5
cdr3_nt: TGTGCCAGCAGCTTAAGGCTAGCGGGGGCAGATACGCAGTATTTT; cdr3_aa: CASSLRLAGADTQYF; d_call: TRBD2; v_call: TRBV7-2; clone_size: few; j_call: TRBJ2-3
cdr3_nt: TGTGCCAGCAGTGAAATCGGGTCCGGGGAGCTGTTTTTT; cdr3_aa: CASSEIGSGELFF; d_call: .; v_call: TRBV25-1; clone_size: few; j_call: TRBJ2-2
cdr3_nt: TGTGCCATCGGCGCGGACAGGCCCACAGATACGCAGTATTTT; cdr3_aa: CAIGADRPTDTQYF; d_call: TRBD1; v_call: TRBV10-3; clone_size: .; j_call: TRBJ2-3
cdr3_nt: TGTGCCTGGAGTCCCGGGACTAGCGGGAGTTATGAGCAGTTCTTC; cdr3_aa: CAWSPGTSGSYEQFF; d_call: TRBD2; v_call: TRBV30; clone_size: .; j_call: TRBJ2-1
cdr3_nt: TGTGCCATGAGACGCGGTCGGAGTGGCTACACCTTC; cdr3_aa: CAMRRGRSGYTF; d_call: .; v_call: TRBV10-3; clone_size: .; j_call: TRBJ1-2
cdr3_nt: TGTGCCAGCAGCTTATCCCTAGCGGGAGGTTGGAATGAGCAGTTCTTC; cdr3_aa: CASSLSLAGGWNEQFF; d_call: TRBD2; v_call: TRBV11-3; clone_size: .; j_call: TRBJ2-1
cdr3_nt: TGTGCCAGCTCACCACGACAGCAAGAGACCCAGTACTTC; cdr3_aa: CASSPRQQETQYF; d_call: .; v_call: TRBV18; clone_size: .; j_call: TRBJ2-5
cdr3_nt: TGTGCCAGCAATCGACAGGGCTACACTGAAGCTTTCTTT; cdr3_aa: CASNRQGYTEAFF; d_call: TRBD1; v_call: TRBV2; clone_size: .; j_call: TRBJ1-1
cdr3_nt: TGTGCCAGCAGCAGCAGGGGTTTGAACACCGGGGAGCTGTTTTTT; cdr3_aa: CASSSRGLNTGELFF; d_call: .; v_call: TRBV7-8; clone_size: .; j_call: TRBJ2-2
cdr3_nt: TGTGCCAGCAGCCTCGGGACAATTCGCGCAGATACGCAGTATTTT; cdr3_aa: CASSLGTIRADTQYF; d_call: .; v_call: TRBV7-8; clone_size: few; j_call: TRBJ2-3
cdr3_nt: TGTGCCAGCAGCCTAGGCGGACTGGATGGCTACACCTTC; cdr3_aa: CASSLGGLDGYTF; d_call: .; v_call: TRBV5-4; clone_size: .; j_call: TRBJ1-2
cdr3_nt: TGCGCCAGCAGCTTAGCTAGCGGGTCGTGGGCTGAGCAGTTCTTC; cdr3_aa: CASSLASGSWAEQFF; d_call: TRBD2; v_call: TRBV5-1; clone_size: .; j_call: TRBJ2-1
cdr3_nt: TGTGCCAGCTCACGGGACAGGGTTTCACTCGACACTGAAGCTTTCTTT; cdr3_aa: CASSRDRVSLDTEAFF; d_call: TRBD1; v_call: TRBV18; clone_size: few; j_call: TRBJ1-1
cdr3_nt: TGTGCCACCAGTAAGGGGGCAGAAGGAGATACGCAGTATTTT; cdr3_aa: CATSKGAEGDTQYF; d_call: TRBD1; v_call: TRBV10-3; clone_size: few; j_call: TRBJ2-3
cdr3_nt: TGTGCCAGCAGCTTGTCCAGGGTCGGCCAAGAGACCCAGTACTTC; cdr3_aa: CASSLSRVGQETQYF; d_call: .; v_call: TRBV7-9; clone_size: few; j_call: TRBJ2-5
cdr3_nt: TGTGCCAGCAGCGTCGGTCGGGGCGGGGTAACCTACAATGAGCAGTTCTTC; cdr3_aa: CASSVGRGGVTYNEQFF; d_call: .; v_call: TRBV7-2; clone_size: .; j_call: TRBJ2-1
cdr3_nt: TGTGCCAGCAGCTTAGGAGGGTACAGATACAATGAGCAGTTCTTC; cdr3_aa: CASSLGGYRYNEQFF; d_call: .; v_call: TRBV7-2; clone_size: few; j_call: TRBJ2-1
cdr3_nt: TGTGCCAGCAGCTTACCGGGACTAGCGGAACGGGTTACGCAGTATTTT; cdr3_aa: CASSLPGLAERVTQYF; d_call: TRBD2; v_call: TRBV5-4; clone_size: .; j_call: TRBJ2-3
cdr3_nt: TGTGCCAGCAGCTTAGCTTGGTCAGAGAACACTGAAGCTTTCTTT; cdr3_aa: CASSLAWSENTEAFF; d_call: .; v_call: TRBV7-9; clone_size: .; j_call: TRBJ1-1
cdr3_nt: TGCGCCAGCAGTCCGACTAGGGGCACAGATACGCAGTATTTT; cdr3_aa: CASSPTRGTDTQYF; d_call: .; v_call: TRBV4-3; clone_size: .; j_call: TRBJ2-3
cdr3_nt: TGTGCCAGCAGCTCCCGCTCAGGGGGTAGAAATGAGCAGTTCTTC; cdr3_aa: CASSSRSGGRNEQFF; d_call: TRBD1; v_call: TRBV7-2; clone_size: .; j_call: TRBJ2-1